This record concerns one T cell receptor (beta chain) sequence. The data belong to a study of blood T cell repertoires in COVID-19. Trimming shortened V by 2 bases and J by 3 bases, and 7 bases separated the two germline ends. CDR1 LNHDA and CDR2 SQIVND come from the germline V gene (reference sequence). This CDR3 has 13 residues. Method: immunoSEQ multiplex PCR; TCRdb's copy keeps in-frame clones and lacks some. There are 430,000 or so clones in the sample; 70% to 90% occur only once, and 1.4% lies in the top ten. The chain links TRBV19 to TRBJ1-1; D gene uncertain. Sequences were obtained from PBMCs or T cells enriched from blood (not recorded which). The clonotype was recovered from a woman aged 18-35 years who had been exposed to COVID-19. The CDR3 nucleotides read TGTGCCAGTAGTATAACGGGGTACACTGAAGCTTTCTTT. It specifies CASSITGYTEAFF. Based on the CDR3 plus reference TRBV19 and TRBJ1-1, the full variable domain is DGGITQSPKYLFRKEGQNVTLSCEQNLNHDAMYWYRQDPGQGLRLIYYSQIVNDFQKGDIAEGYSVSREKKESFPLTVTSAQKNPTAFYLCASSITGYTEAFFGQGTRLTVV.